These 20 T cell receptor beta chains originate from one sample sequenced in a study of blood T cells in healthy people across ages. PCR was performed a second time for roughly 6 to 12 cycles using a sample-barcoded 5' primer and a J-beta primer mix. TCRdb re-called the 5' RACE reads through MiXCR, storing one row per CDR3 protein. Among about 800,000 distinct CDR3 sequences, roughly 60% were seen once, and the ten largest hold about 20%. Sequenced sample: blood. The receptor source for this set is a man between 25 and 39 years old in good health.

The V call is TRBV12-3 or TRBV12-4, the J call TRBJ2-5, with D uncertain. V was cut by 2 bases and J by 3 bases, with 7 bases left in between. This CDR3 has 13 amino acids. CDR3 amino acids: CASSLWVEETQYF. CDR3 nucleotide sequence: TGTGCCAGCAGTTTATGGGTTGAAGAGACCCAGTACTTC.

This chain joins TRBV6-5 and TRBJ1-1; D perhaps matches TRBD1 (6 bases). V gave up 5 bases and J gave up 6 bases, with 22 bases separating them. CDR1 is MNHEY, CDR2 SVGAGI, per germline. The CDR3 runs 16 residues. The CDR3 DNA reads as TGTGCCAGCAGTCCCGGCGGGGGCGAGCCCCGTTCTGAAGCTTTCTTT. Encoded protein: CASSPGGGEPRSEAFF.

The chain couples TRBV5-1 to TRBJ2-1; TRBD2 might be the D (5 bases). CDR3 size: 15 residues. Trimming took 0 bases from V and 8 from J, leaving 15 bases between them. The V gene's germline CDR1 is SGHRS and CDR2 YFSETQ. The CDR3 nucleotides are TGCGCCAGCAGCTTGGCCTACCCAATGGGAGATGAGCAGTTCTTC. Protein product: CASSLAYPMGDEQFF.

On this clonotype itself: An end of the junction does not agree with germline; a read error may underlie this. The chain combines TRBV15 with TRBJ2-2, with unresolved D. CDR3 length: 13 amino acids. The germline V gene has CDR1 LNHNV and CDR2 YYDKDF (reference sequence). CDR3 residues: CATGRVSTGELFF. CDR3 DNA sequence: TGTGCCACCGGCAGAGTAAGCACCGGGGAGCTGTTTTTT.

The V call is TRBV5-1, the J call TRBJ2-3; possibly TRBD2 for D (5 bases). CDR3 length equals 18 residues. Trimming removed 0 bases at V and 2 bases at J, with 19 bases between. Germline values: CDR1 SGHRS, CDR2 YFSETQ. In DNA, the CDR3 is TGCGCCAGCAGCTTGGTCCCCAGTGAGAGCGGTGTCACAGATACGCAGTATTTT. This codes for CASSLVPSESGVTDTQYF.

As for this clonotype: The junction shows a germline mismatch at one end, possibly a read error. The chain couples TRBV29-1 to TRBJ2-7, with D possibly TRBD2 on 5 matching bases. The CDR3 is 14 amino acids. Germline values: CDR1 SQVTM, CDR2 ANQGSEA. This CDR3 reads CSGRIGRGPYGQYF. CDR3 nucleotide sequence: TGCAGCGGGAGGATTGGTCGGGGTCCCTACGGGCAGTACTTC.

V and J are TRBV7-9 and TRBJ2-7; D remains ambiguous. The length of the CDR3 is 14 residues. Germline V gene lookup returns CDR1 SEHNR and CDR2 FQNEAQ (reference sequence). V was shortened by 5 bases and J by 7 bases, with 18 bases between the two germline ends. CDR3: CASSPVAGLVEQYF. CDR3 nucleotides: TGTGCCAGCAGCCCAGTTGCCGGGTTAGTTGAGCAGTACTTC. Full variable domain (missing parts from reference TRBV7-9 and TRBJ2-7): DTGVSQNPRHKITKRGQNVTFRCDPISEHNRLYWYRQTLGQGPEFLTYFQNEAQLEKSRLLSDRFSAERPKGSFSTLEIQRTEQGDSAMYLCASSPVAGLVEQYFGPGTRLTVT.

The chain joins TRBV15 to TRBJ1-1; D unresolved. The germline CDR1 and CDR2 sequences are LNHNV and YYDKDF (reference sequence). Trimming cost V 0 bases and J 1 base, with 3 bases left between them. The CDR3 is made up of 13 amino acids. DNA for the CDR3: TGTGCCACCAGCAGAGATAAGAACACTGAAGCTTTCTTT. Translating it yields CATSRDKNTEAFF.

The chain couples TRBV6-6 to TRBJ2-1; D unclear. Deletions cut 5 bases from V and 10 bases from J, with 9 bases between. Germline CDR1 is MNHNY and CDR2 is SVGAGI (reference sequence). The CDR3 has 11 amino acids. Written as DNA, the CDR3 is TGTGCCAGCAGTCCCCGTAGGGAGCAGTTCTTC. Protein sequence: CASSPRREQFF.

This clonotype occurred a few times. The chain couples TRBV7-2 to TRBJ2-7; D might be TRBD1 (5 bases). The length of the CDR3 is 12 residues. CDR1 is SGHTA and CDR2 is FQGNSA in the germline V gene. Trimming cost V 7 bases and J 3 bases, with 10 bases left between them. The CDR3 bases are TGTGCCAGCACCGGGCAGGGCTACGAGCAGTACTTC. Translating gives CASTGQGYEQYF.

In its sample, this clonotype was seen a few times. The J gene is TRBJ2-5, the V gene TRBV28; 9 bases map to TRBD1. CDR1 and CDR2 (germline): MDHEN, SYDVKM. J gave up 7 bases and V 5 bases, and 8 bases lay outside the gene matches. The CDR3 sequence is 14 residues long. The CDR3 DNA sequence: TGTGCCAGCAGTCAACAGGGGGCGGCAGGGACCCAGTACTTC. This translates into CASSQQGAAGTQYF.

DNA for the CDR3: TGTGCCAGCAGCCGAGCGGGGAGAGCCTACAATGAGCAGTTCTTC. The encoded protein is CASSRAGRAYNEQFF. V is TRBV28 and J is TRBJ2-1; 7 nucleotides align to TRBD2. This CDR3 contains 15 residues. V shed 6 bases and J 2 bases; nucleotides not matched to a gene: 7. Germline V gene sequence: CDR1 MDHEN, CDR2 SYDVKM. The variable domain in full, with the rest retrieved from reference TRBV28 and TRBJ2-1, is DVKVTQSSRYLVKRTGEKVFLECVQDMDHENMFWYRQDPGLGLRLIYFSYDVKMKEKGDIPEGYSVSREKKERFSLILESASTNQTSMYLCASSRAGRAYNEQFFGPGTRLTVL.

The rearrangement links TRBV4-2 to TRBJ2-7, with unresolved D. The J call is in doubt because the DNA end fits TRBJ2-5 better. Germline CDR1 reads LGHNA; CDR2 reads YNFKEQ. The CDR3 contains 17 residues. CDR3 coding DNA: TGTGCCAGCAGCCGGAGATGGATGGTGGCAACAGCTGAGACCCAGTACTTC. It translates to CASSRRWMVATAETQYF.

This clonotype was observed a handful of times. The V and J genes are TRBV28 and TRBJ2-5; maybe TRBD2 (5 bases). Trimming cost V 5 bases and J 11 bases, with 15 bases left between them. CDR3 length equals 12 residues. Germline V gene lookup returns CDR1 MDHEN and CDR2 SYDVKM. CDR3 region: CASSPLTEEQYF. CDR3 bases: TGTGCCAGCAGTCCCTTGACGGAGGAGCAGTACTTC.

As regards this clonotype: This sequence may be a read error, since a much larger clone differs from it by one base. The rearrangement uses TRBV12-3 or TRBV12-4 and TRBJ1-5; 7 nucleotides agree with TRBD1. The CDR3 is made up of 14 amino acids. Germline trimming cut 8 bases from V and 3 bases from J; bases unmatched to any gene: 7. The CDR3: CASGGGQYNQPQHF. CDR3 nucleotides: TGTGCCAGCGGCGGGGGACAGTACAATCAGCCCCAGCATTTT.

The rearrangement joins TRBV29-1 to TRBJ2-7; unclear D gene. Germline loops: CDR1 SQVTM, CDR2 ANQGSEA. This CDR3 has 12 amino acids. The ends were cut back, 6 bases at V and 2 bases at J, with 11 bases in the middle. CDR3 in amino acids: CSVYSGAYEQYF. For the CDR3, the DNA is TGCAGCGTATACAGTGGGGCCTACGAGCAGTACTTC.

The V and J genes are TRBV7-2 and TRBJ2-1; 8 bases are shared with TRBD1. Trimming cost V 3 bases and J 6 bases; bases outside gene matches: 7. The germline CDR1 and CDR2 sequences are SGHTA and FQGNSA. The CDR3 runs 15 residues. The CDR3 DNA is TGTGCCAGCAGCTTCTCATCGACAGGGGCCAATGAGCAGTTCTTC. Amino acids: CASSFSSTGANEQFF.

This clonotype occurred a few times. The chain links TRBV7-2 to TRBJ2-5; the D call may be TRBD1 or TRBD2 (5 bases each). The CDR3 length is 16 residues. Trimming took off 3 bases at V and 3 bases at J, with 17 bases between the two ends. Per the germline V gene, CDR1 is SGHTA and CDR2 is FQGNSA. CDR3 protein: CASSFSGGTAKETQYF. CDR3 nucleotides: TGTGCCAGCAGCTTTAGTGGGGGTACTGCCAAAGAGACCCAGTACTTC.

This chain joins TRBV25-1 and TRBJ2-4, with D perhaps matching TRBD1 (6 bases). The end of the DNA aligns better with TRBJ2-7, so the J call may be wrong. CDR1 and CDR2 (germline): MGHDK, SYGVNS. The CDR3 covers 14 residues. The DNA for the CDR3 is TGTGCCAGCAGTCGACAGGTCGGTCCCTACGAGCAGTACTTC. This gives the protein CASSRQVGPYEQYF.

This clonotype was seen a few times. The chain couples TRBV7-2 to TRBJ2-3; D perhaps matches TRBD2 (6 bases). CDR1 is SGHTA, CDR2 FQGNSA, per germline. V was clipped by 3 bases and J by 0 bases, with 13 bases between them. The CDR3 covers 16 residues. This CDR3 is CASSFGAGLSTDTQYF. For the CDR3, the DNA is TGTGCCAGCAGCTTTGGAGCGGGTCTTAGCACAGATACGCAGTATTTT. Based on the CDR3 plus reference TRBV7-2 and TRBJ2-3, the full variable domain is GAGVSQSPSNKVTEKGKDVELRCDPISGHTALYWYRQSLGQGLEFLIYFQGNSAPDKSGLPSDRFSAERTGGSVSTLTIQRTQQEDSAVYLCASSFGAGLSTDTQYFGPGTRLTVL.